The 32 T cell receptor beta chains below were found in one sample sequenced in a study of shared clonotypes between healthy human individuals. Sequencing used immunoSEQ multiplex PCR; TCRdb keeps in-frame clones, though not all of them. The profile shows over a million clones, around 95% of them singletons. Sequenced: naive CD4+ T cells sorted from blood. As for subset: CD45RA+ positively selected. Receptors were obtained from a man aged 30 to 45 in good health.

The gene calls are TRBV7-2 and TRBJ1-5, with a weak D call TRBD1 (5 bases). This CDR3 spans 14 amino acids. CDR1 and CDR2 from the germline V gene are SGHTA and FQGNSA. Deletions cut 3 bases from V and 7 bases from J, with 13 bases between. The CDR3, as DNA: TGTGCCAGCAGCTTGGGCGGAGGGGAACAGCCCCAGCATTTT. Its translation: CASSLGGGEQPQHF. Based on the CDR3 plus reference TRBV7-2 and TRBJ1-5, the full variable domain is GAGVSQSPSNKVTEKGKDVELRCDPISGHTALYWYRQSLGQGLEFLIYFQGNSAPDKSGLPSDRFSAERTGGSVSTLTIQRTQQEDSAVYLCASSLGGGEQPQHFGDGTRLSIL.

The chain recombines TRBV6-4 with TRBJ2-1; D assignment may be TRBD1 or TRBD2 (5 bases each). Trimming took off 8 bases at V and 6 bases at J, with 8 bases between the two ends. Per the germline V gene, CDR1 is MRHNA and CDR2 is SNTAGT. The CDR3 has 11 residues. The CDR3 loop is CASSRGNEQFF. The CDR3 DNA reads as TGTGCCAGCTCGAGGGGCAATGAGCAGTTCTTC.

V usage is TRBV7-9 and J usage is TRBJ1-2; a possible D gene is TRBD1 (6 bases). This CDR3 has 14 residues. Trimming pared 5 bases from V and 10 bases from J, leaving 20 bases between. Germline CDR1 is SEHNR and CDR2 is FQNEAQ (reference sequence). The CDR3 nucleotides are TGTGCCAGCAGCCTCATGAAACAGGGAGGTGACTACACCTTC. Its translation: CASSLMKQGGDYTF.

The gene calls are TRBV18 and TRBJ2-3; maybe TRBD1 (6 bases). Per germline, CDR1 KGHSH and CDR2 LQKENI. The length of the CDR3 is 15 residues. Trimming removed 0 bases at V and 2 bases at J, with 9 bases between. The CDR3 spells CASSPPWTDTDTQYF. CDR3 coding DNA: TGTGCCAGCTCACCACCGTGGACAGACACAGATACGCAGTATTTT. Full variable domain (missing parts from reference TRBV18 and TRBJ2-3): NAGVMQNPRHLVRRRGQEARLRCSPMKGHSHVYWYRQLPEEGLKFMVYLQKENIIDESGMPKERFSAEFPKEGPSILRIQQVVRGDSAAYFCASSPPWTDTDTQYFGPGTRLTVL.

This clone showed up just once. The chain links TRBV7-3 to TRBJ2-1, with a weak D call TRBD2 (6 bases). V lost 4 bases and J lost 1, with 20 bases in between. CDR1 and CDR2 from the germline V gene are SGHTA and FQGTGA. This CDR3 has 18 amino acids. CDR3 nucleotide sequence: TGTGCCAGCAGCTCCAGAGGGCAGGGCCTAGCGTCCTACAATGAGCAGTTCTTC. Protein sequence: CASSSRGQGLASYNEQFF.

The chain couples TRBV7-9 to TRBJ2-1, with D possibly being TRBD2 (5 bases). Trimming stripped 3 bases from V and 5 bases from J, with 14 bases between. The CDR3 has 15 amino acids. Germline V CDR1 and CDR2: SEHNR, FQNEAQ (reference sequence). The CDR3 DNA reads as TGTGCCAGCAGCTTGTTGTCCGGGAAAAACAATGAGCAGTTCTTC. It specifies CASSLLSGKNNEQFF.

The chain carries TRBV9 and TRBJ2-1, with D tentatively TRBD2 (6 bases). This CDR3 is 16 amino acids long. V lost 0 bases to trimming and J lost 6 bases, with 16 bases between them. Per the germline V gene, CDR1 is SGDLS and CDR2 is YYNGEE. The CDR3 spells CASSVAIGSQPNEQFF. The CDR3 region has the DNA TGTGCCAGCAGCGTAGCAATCGGGAGTCAACCCAATGAGCAGTTCTTC.

The chain uses TRBV18 and TRBJ1-5, with D unresolved. Between the trimmed V and J ends, which lost 6 bases and 3 bases, there was a span of 9 bases. The CDR3 loop spans 13 amino acids. Germline values: CDR1 KGHSH, CDR2 LQKENI. The CDR3: CASSLRDNQPQHF. CDR3 DNA sequence: TGTGCCAGCTCTCTTCGGGACAATCAGCCCCAGCATTTT.

The rearrangement links TRBV9 to TRBJ1-2; weak D call: TRBD1 (5 bases). Germline CDR1 is SGDLS and CDR2 is YYNGEE. The CDR3 runs to 14 residues. V shed 4 bases and J shed 2 bases, with 12 bases lying between them. CDR3 DNA: TGTGCCAGCAGCTACCGGTGGGGGAACTATGGCTACACCTTC. The encoded protein is CASSYRWGNYGYTF. The full variable domain, in which reference TRBV9 and TRBJ1-2 provide the parts outside the CDR3, is DSGVTQTPKHLITATGQRVTLRCSPRSGDLSVYWYQQSLDQGLQFLIQYYNGEERAKGNILERFSAQQFPDLHSELNLSSLELGDSALYFCASSYRWGNYGYTFGSGTRLTVV.

This chain connects TRBV6-6 to TRBJ2-7; 13 bases fit TRBD2. The CDR3 length is 15 residues. The germline gives CDR1 MNHNY, CDR2 SVGAGI (reference sequence). With 1 base clipped from V and 5 bases from J, the junction kept 2 bases outside the gene matches. The chain's CDR3 is CASSYWTSGSDEQYF. CDR3 nucleotide sequence: TGTGCCAGCAGTTACTGGACTAGCGGGAGCGACGAGCAGTACTTC.

This chain uses TRBV6-1 with TRBJ2-3, with a possible D match to TRBD2 (5 bases). The V and J ends lost 2 bases and 3 bases respectively, with 9 bases between them. CDR1 is MNHNS, CDR2 SASEGT, per germline. The CDR3 has 14 amino acids. The CDR3, as DNA: TGTGCCAGCAGTGAAATACCGGGGACAGATACGCAGTATTTT. It codes for CASSEIPGTDTQYF.

The chain joins TRBV19 to TRBJ2-7; D is unresolved. Between the trimmed V and J ends, which lost 4 bases and 6 bases, there was a span of 16 bases. Germline CDR1 and CDR2: LNHDA and SQIVND (reference sequence). This CDR3 comprises 14 residues. The CDR3 region has the DNA TGTGCCAGTAGTACCAGTCTGGGTAAGGTCGAGCAGTACTTC. This translates into CASSTSLGKVEQYF.

The rearrangement joins TRBV10-1 to TRBJ2-3; D gene unclear. This CDR3 has 12 amino acids. CDR1 is WNHNN, CDR2 SYGVQD, per germline (reference sequence). Deletions cut 4 bases from V and 0 bases from J, with 2 bases between. The CDR3 reads CASSGSTDTQYF. CDR3 nucleotide sequence: TGCGCCAGCAGTGGCAGCACAGATACGCAGTATTTT.

The chain employs TRBV7-9 and TRBJ1-5, with 9 bases lining up with TRBD1. This CDR3 is built from 14 residues. Germline values: CDR1 SEHNR, CDR2 FQNEAQ (reference sequence). V lost 8 bases to trimming and J lost 4 bases; unmatched junction nucleotides: 6. In nucleotides, the CDR3 is TGTGCCAGCGCCGAGACAGGGGGGAATCAGCCCCAGCATTTT. Translated: CASAETGGNQPQHF.

This clone occurred once. The chain is built from TRBV11-2 and TRBJ1-1; TRBD1 matches at 7 bases. The germline V gene has CDR1 SGHAT and CDR2 FQNNGV. V lost 6 bases, J lost 3 bases, and 10 bases stayed unmatched. This CDR3 region has 15 residues. The chain's CDR3 is CASRLRGQGDTEAFF. The CDR3 nucleotides are TGTGCCAGCAGATTAAGGGGGCAGGGAGACACTGAAGCTTTCTTT.

The chain combines TRBV18 with TRBJ1-5; maybe TRBD1 (6 bases). The CDR3 is 15 amino acids. Trimming removed 3 bases at V and 1 base at J, with 10 bases between. Germline V lookup: CDR1 KGHSH, CDR2 LQKENI. The CDR3 bases are TGTGCCAGCTCACCCGGCGGGGGCAGCAATCAGCCCCAGCATTTT. It is translated as CASSPGGGSNQPQHF.

V gene TRBV14 combines with J gene TRBJ1-1; maybe TRBD1 (6 bases). Trimming took off 4 bases at V and 6 bases at J, with 18 bases between the two ends. The germline V gene encodes CDR1 SGHDN and CDR2 FVKESK. This CDR3 region has 15 residues. The chain's CDR3 is CASSPKGGYMAEAFF. The DNA for the CDR3 is TGTGCCAGCAGCCCCAAGGGGGGATACATGGCTGAAGCTTTCTTT.

The rearrangement uses TRBV2 and TRBJ2-3; 8 bases are a match to TRBD2. This CDR3 has 16 amino acids. Germline V CDR1 and CDR2: SNHLY, FYNNEI. V dropped 5 bases and J dropped 0; count of bases not matched to a gene: 7. In DNA form, the CDR3 reads TGTGCCAGCAGTACCGCGGGAGGCTCTAGCACAGATACGCAGTATTTT. This encodes CASSTAGGSSTDTQYF.

The chain uses TRBV5-1 and TRBJ2-5, with D hard to call. The germline V gene encodes CDR1 SGHRS and CDR2 YFSETQ. Between the trimmed V and J ends, which lost 4 bases and 1 base, there was a span of 8 bases. The CDR3 is made up of 13 amino acids. The CDR3 sequence: CASSKEVQETQYF. DNA of the CDR3: TGCGCCAGCAGCAAGGAAGTCCAAGAGACCCAGTACTTC.

The chain couples TRBV29-1 to TRBJ2-3; D not certain. The ends were cut back, 3 bases at V and 0 bases at J, with 10 bases in the middle. The CDR3 consists of 14 residues. CDR1 and CDR2 from the germline V gene are SQVTM and ANQGSEA. CDR3 amino acids: CSVDSGPSTDTQYF. The CDR3 nucleotides read TGCAGCGTTGATTCAGGACCCAGCACAGATACGCAGTATTTT.

The chain employs TRBV29-1 and TRBJ2-3, with 10 bases matching TRBD2. Looked up from germline, CDR1 is SQVTM and CDR2 is ANQGSEA. CDR3 length equals 16 residues. Unmatched junction bases numbered 7, after V lost 4 bases and J lost 0 bases. CDR3 sequence reads: CSVALWTSGSTDTQYF. The CDR3 DNA sequence: TGCAGCGTTGCCTTATGGACTAGCGGAAGCACAGATACGCAGTATTTT.

The V and J genes are TRBV7-2 and TRBJ2-7; 9 bases are a match to TRBD2. Germline values: CDR1 SGHTA, CDR2 FQGNSA. Unmatched junction bases numbered 11, after V lost 6 bases and J lost 5 bases. The CDR3 is made up of 15 amino acids. The CDR3 here is CASSQLAGLSHEQYF. The CDR3 nucleotides read TGTGCCAGCAGTCAGCTAGCGGGACTTTCCCACGAGCAGTACTTC.

The genes are TRBV5-4 and TRBJ1-3, with D possibly matching TRBD1 (5 bases). The germline gives CDR1 SGHNT, CDR2 YYREEE (reference sequence). Deletions cut 0 bases from V and 2 bases from J, with 12 bases between. The CDR3 covers 16 residues. CDR3 protein: CASSLGGPQAGNTIYF. CDR3 coding DNA: TGTGCCAGCAGCTTGGGGGGACCTCAGGCTGGAAACACCATATATTTT. Supplemented by reference TRBV5-4 and TRBJ1-3, the full variable domain reads ETGVTQSPTHLIKTRGQQVTLRCSSQSGHNTVSWYQQALGQGPQFIFQYYREEENGRGNFPPRFSGLQFPNYSSELNVNALELDDSALYLCASSLGGPQAGNTIYFGEGSWLTVV.

The gene calls are TRBV28 and TRBJ1-2, with D tentatively TRBD1 (6 bases). Trimming stripped 2 bases from V and 7 bases from J, with 11 bases between. Germline CDR1 reads MDHEN; CDR2 reads SYDVKM. The CDR3 is made up of 13 amino acids. CDR3 sequence (DNA): TGTGCCAGCAGTTTAGACGGGACAACTGGCTACACCTTC. Translating gives CASSLDGTTGYTF.

V is TRBV28 and J is TRBJ1-5; D is perhaps TRBD1 (5 bases). The ends were cut back, 10 bases at V and 2 bases at J, with 15 bases in the middle. The CDR3 has 14 amino acids. Germline V CDR1 and CDR2: MDHEN, SYDVKM. DNA for the CDR3: TGTGCCACCACCGGGGGTTTGGGCAATCAGCCCCAGCATTTT. It encodes CATTGGLGNQPQHF.

For this clone: One junction end does not reproduce the germline sequence, and a read error may be involved. The J gene is TRBJ2-7, the V gene TRBV28; TRBD1 matches at 10 bases. CDR3 size: 15 residues. CDR1 MDHEN and CDR2 SYDVKM come from the germline V gene. The CDR3 coding sequence is TGTGCCAGCAGGCAGACAGGGGGCGCATCCTTCGAGCAGTACTTC. It yields the protein CASRQTGGASFEQYF.

This chain connects TRBV18 to TRBJ2-2, with a possible D match to TRBD1 (6 bases). Trimming stripped 4 bases from V and 0 bases from J, with 18 bases between. Germline-derived CDR1 and CDR2 are KGHSH and LQKENI. This CDR3 region has 18 residues. The CDR3 is CASSLLRGTPSNTGELFF. In DNA, the CDR3 is TGTGCCAGCTCACTTTTGCGAGGGACACCTTCGAACACCGGGGAGCTGTTTTTT. Looking up the rest from reference TRBV18 and TRBJ2-2 gives the full variable domain: NAGVMQNPRHLVRRRGQEARLRCSPMKGHSHVYWYRQLPEEGLKFMVYLQKENIIDESGMPKERFSAEFPKEGPSILRIQQVVRGDSAAYFCASSLLRGTPSNTGELFFGEGSRLTVL.

The chain's CDR3 is CASSIEPTYEQYF. CDR3 nucleotides: TGTGCCAGTAGTATAGAGCCGACCTACGAGCAGTACTTC. The rearrangement joins TRBV19 to TRBJ2-7; D is undetermined. The germline V and J ends were trimmed by 0 bases and 2 bases, with 5 bases remaining between them. Germline V lookup: CDR1 LNHDA, CDR2 SQIVND (reference sequence). This CDR3 region has 13 residues.

The chain combines TRBV5-4 with TRBJ2-7; 11 bases align to TRBD2. CDR1 is SGHNT and CDR2 is YYREEE in the germline V gene (reference sequence). J was trimmed by 1 base and V by 3 bases; bases with no gene match: 6. The CDR3 covers 16 residues. The CDR3 DNA reads as TGTGCCAGCAGCTCGCGTAGCGGGAGGGGGTCCTACGAGCAGTACTTC. Protein: CASSSRSGRGSYEQYF.

This chain uses TRBV5-1 with TRBJ2-1, with TRBD1 matching 12 bases. The length of the CDR3 is 16 residues. The V segment lost 4 bases and the J segment 8 bases; nucleotides outside the gene matches: 10. Germline-derived CDR1 and CDR2 are SGHRS and YFSETQ. The CDR3 loop reads CASSPEGQGAWDEQFF. DNA of the CDR3: TGCGCCAGCAGCCCAGAGGGACAGGGGGCTTGGGATGAGCAGTTCTTC.

This chain joins TRBV6-6 and TRBJ2-2; D gene unclear. Germline lookup yields CDR1 MNHNY and CDR2 SVGAGI (reference sequence). V dropped 4 bases and J dropped 5 bases, with 5 bases sitting between them. CDR3 size: 12 residues. The CDR3 DNA sequence: TGTGCCAGCAGTTTAATGACCGGGGAGCTGTTTTTT. Protein: CASSLMTGELFF.

The chain combines TRBV7-9 with TRBJ2-5; D call uncertain. The CDR3 spans 13 residues. The V gene's germline CDR1 is SEHNR and CDR2 FQNEAQ (reference sequence). Between the trimmed V and J ends, which lost 5 bases and 5 bases, there was a span of 12 bases. CDR3 sequence reads: CASSEASGETQYF. The CDR3 DNA reads as TGTGCCAGCAGCGAAGCCAGTGGGGAGACCCAGTACTTC.